This paragraph covers one T cell receptor beta chain sequence. This sample is drawn from a study of cytomegalovirus exposure and HLA in healthy donors. Produced via immunoSEQ multiplex PCR; TCRdb's table is partial and in-frame only. Here the sample spans 250,000 to 400,000 clones, roughly 87% being singletons. Trimming took 0 bases from V and 5 from J, leaving 17 bases between them. This CDR3 region has 16 residues. Germline V gene data show CDR1 as LNHNV and CDR2 as YYDKDF (reference sequence). Sequenced sample: PBMCs. The TCR originated in a woman aged 25 to 39 in good health and CMV-seropositive. The chain uses TRBV15 and TRBJ2-7, with D tentatively TRBD1 (5 bases). DNA of the CDR3: TGTGCCACCAGCAGAGACGTGACAGCTCCCAGAAACGAGCAGTACTTC. As protein: CATSRDVTAPRNEQYF.